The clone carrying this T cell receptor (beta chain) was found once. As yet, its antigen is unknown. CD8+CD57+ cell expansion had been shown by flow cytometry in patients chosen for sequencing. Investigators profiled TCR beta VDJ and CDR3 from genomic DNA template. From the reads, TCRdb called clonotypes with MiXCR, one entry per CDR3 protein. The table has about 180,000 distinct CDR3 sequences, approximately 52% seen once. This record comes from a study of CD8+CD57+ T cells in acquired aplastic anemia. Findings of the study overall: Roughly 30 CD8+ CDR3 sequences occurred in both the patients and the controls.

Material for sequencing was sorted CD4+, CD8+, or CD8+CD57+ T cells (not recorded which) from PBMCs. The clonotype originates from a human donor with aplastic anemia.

The CDR3 DNA reads TGTGCCTCCAAGCTTAGGGAGACCCAGTACTTC. It specifies CASKLRETQYF. The gene calls are TRBV7-8 and TRBJ2-5, with D unclear. Germline-derived CDR1 and CDR2 are SGHVS and FQNEAQ. The CDR3 runs to 11 residues. Trimming removed 11 bases at V and 5 bases at J, with 12 bases between.